This T cell receptor beta chain was identified during a study of blood T cell repertoires in COVID-19. This clone was recorded a few times. Repertoires were generated with immunoSEQ multiplex PCR, while TCRdb's copy carries only in-frame clones and drops some. The sample includes some 74,000 clones, over 70% of them seen just once. The germline gives CDR1 SEHNR, CDR2 FQNEAQ (reference sequence). There are 12 residues in the CDR3. V dropped 5 bases and J dropped 14 bases, with 13 bases sitting between them. Sequenced: peripheral blood. This clonotype originated in a human donor in a cohort sampled during active COVID-19. The chain carries TRBV7-9 and TRBJ1-6; possible D gene TRBD1, 6 bases. The CDR3 is CASSLAEGALHF. CDR3 DNA: TGTGCCAGCAGCCTCGCCGAGGGGGCCCTCCACTTT.